The clone carrying this T cell receptor beta chain was seen a few times. This entry is derived from a study of blood T cell repertoires in COVID-19. Study information: Sample material is recorded as cDNA or gDNA derived from T cells, B-cell-depleted T cells, or PBMCs.

Original analysis: For nucleated cells, counts were estimated from reference gene primer amplification. The protocol was immunoSEQ multiplex PCR, while the TCRdb copy is restricted to in-frame clones and leaves out a portion. That table is the source of V, J and clone size, and D and trimming were worked out from the DNA. The sample contains 35,000 to 50,000 clones, around 90% of which appear only once. With 0 bases removed from V and 0 bases from J, the gap between germline ends came to 15 bases. This CDR3 is built from 19 residues. Per germline, CDR1 LGHNA and CDR2 YNFKEQ. The source material was peripheral blood. V usage is TRBV4-2 and J usage is TRBJ1-6; the D gene is possibly TRBD1 (5 bases). The receptor was derived from a middle-aged woman with acute or convalescent COVID-19. The CDR3 here is CASSQEVYGGGSYNSPLHF. The CDR3, as DNA: TGTGCCAGCAGCCAAGAAGTGTACGGCGGGGGCTCCTATAATTCACCCCTCCACTTT.